These T cell receptor beta chains were read from a single sample in a study of OX40 agonist ivuxolimab in advanced cancers. Sequencing was performed with immunoSEQ multiplex PCR; in TCRdb, only in-frame clones are kept and a portion is missing. The sample has some 25,000 clones; 75% to 85% are singletons. The specimen was CD4+ or CD8+ T cells sorted from blood, collected in a trial of the OX40 agonist ivuxolimab. The receptor source for this set is an adult with an advanced solid tumor such as melanoma, head and neck, liver or kidney cancer. Each CDR3 is given with its conserved first and last residue. The D gene is left open where the match is weak. Only some rows state a clone size, as once, few, many or a class for expanded clones.

TRBD1	TRBV9	TRBJ1-4	NA	TGTGCCAGCAGCCTACGGGACAGAGGGGAGGGAAAACTGTTTTTT	CASSLRDRGEGKLFF
NA	TRBV15	TRBJ1-5	once	TGTGCCACCAGCAGAGATCCCCAGGGGAAAGGTGGACAGCCCCAGCATTTT	CATSRDPQGKGGQPQHF
TRBD1	TRBV2	TRBJ2-7	NA	TGTGCCAGCAGGCCTTCCTCGGGGACAGCTTTCTACGAGCAGTACTTC	CASRPSSGTAFYEQYF
NA	TRBV19	TRBJ2-7	NA	TGTGCCAGTAGTGCCTACTTAAAAAAGGACTCCTACGAGCAGTACTTC	CASSAYLKKDSYEQYF
NA	TRBV5-1	TRBJ1-2	NA	TGCGCCAGCAGACTTGCTAATTGGCCGTACCCCCGGGACGGCTACACCTTC	CASRLANWPYPRDGYTF
TRBD2	TRBV28	TRBJ2-1	NA	TGTGCTCACAGCGGGGACTCCTACAATGAGCAGTTCTTC	CAHSGDSYNEQFF
NA	TRBV15	TRBJ1-5	NA	TGTGCCACCAGCAGAATAGGAATACAGGGCAATCAGCCCCAGCATTTT	CATSRIGIQGNQPQHF
NA	TRBV5-6	TRBJ1-4	few	TGTGCCAGCAGCGTAGGACAGTCCAATGAAAAACTGTTTTTT	CASSVGQSNEKLFF
NA	TRBV4-1	TRBJ1-5	NA	TGCGCCAGTCGATCGACCGGGACCCACAATCAGCCCCAGCATTTT	CASRSTGTHNQPQHF
TRBD1	TRBV2	TRBJ2-7	NA	TGTGCCAGCGGTTGGGACAGATCCTACGAGCAGTACTTC	CASGWDRSYEQYF
NA	TRBV12-5	TRBJ1-1	few	TGTGCTAGTGGGCCGACAGGGAACACTGAAGCTTTCTTT	CASGPTGNTEAFF
NA	TRBV6-5	TRBJ1-1	NA	TGTGCCAGCACCCCTGTAATGGGGAACACTGAAGCTTTCTTT	CASTPVMGNTEAFF
NA	TRBV11-2	TRBJ2-1	NA	TGTGCCAGCAGCTTAGATCTTCCGTCGTTTGCGGACCCCTACAATGAGCAGTTCTTC	CASSLDLPSFADPYNEQFF
NA	TRBV25-1	TRBJ2-1	NA	TGTGCCAGCAGTGCCGCTATCGATGAGCAGTTCTTC	CASSAAIDEQFF
NA	TRBV7-9	TRBJ2-5	few	TGTGCCAGCAGTCCCCCCTGGGGGGAGACCCAGTACTTC	CASSPPWGETQYF
NA	TRBV2	TRBJ2-7	NA	TGTGCCAGCGTCCGACAGGACCTCTACGAGCAGTACTTC	CASVRQDLYEQYF
NA	TRBV19	TRBJ1-6	NA	TGTGCCAGTAGTATAGTAGGGCCCGGCGACTCACCCCTCCACTTT	CASSIVGPGDSPLHF
NA	TRBV4-1	TRBJ2-4	NA	TGCGCCAGCAGCCAGTACCTCCAGGGGATAATGGACATTCAGTACTTC	CASSQYLQGIMDIQYF
NA	TRBV5-4	TRBJ2-3	few	TGTGCCAGCGGGACTCTAGAGGCAGATACGCAGTATTTT	CASGTLEADTQYF
TRBD2	TRBV4-1	TRBJ2-7	NA	TGCGCCAGCAGCCAAGATATGACTAGCGGGAGAGGCGAGCAGTACTTC	CASSQDMTSGRGEQYF